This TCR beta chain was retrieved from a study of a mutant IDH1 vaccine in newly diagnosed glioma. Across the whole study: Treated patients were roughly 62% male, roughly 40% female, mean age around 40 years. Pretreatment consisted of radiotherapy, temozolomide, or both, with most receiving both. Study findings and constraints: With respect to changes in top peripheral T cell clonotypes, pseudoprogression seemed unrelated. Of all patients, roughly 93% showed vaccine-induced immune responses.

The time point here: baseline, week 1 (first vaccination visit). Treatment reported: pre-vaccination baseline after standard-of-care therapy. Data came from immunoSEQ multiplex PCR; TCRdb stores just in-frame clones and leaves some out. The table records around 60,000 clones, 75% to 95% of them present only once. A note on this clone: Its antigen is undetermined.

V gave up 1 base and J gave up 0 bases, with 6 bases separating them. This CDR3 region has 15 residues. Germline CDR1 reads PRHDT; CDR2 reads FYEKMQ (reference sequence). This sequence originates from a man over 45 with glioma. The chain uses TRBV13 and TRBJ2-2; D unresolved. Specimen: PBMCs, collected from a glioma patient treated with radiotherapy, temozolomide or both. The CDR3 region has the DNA TGTGCCAGCAGCTTAGACAGAGCGAACACCGGGGAGCTGTTTTTT. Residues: CASSLDRANTGELFF.